A selection of T cell receptor beta chains follows, all from one sample in a study of blood T cells in healthy people across ages. TCRdb itself ran the 5' RACE reads through MiXCR, one entry per CDR3 protein. The sample lists approximately 770,000 distinct CDR3 sequences; roughly 60% were seen once. Sequencing was done on a sample of blood. Every receptor here comes from a young man in good health. CDR3s include the opening cysteine and the closing phenylalanine or tryptophan. A D gene is named only where the DNA matches it firmly. A clone size is listed for some rows: how often the clone was seen (once, few, many), or a class if it is expanded.

j_call clone_size d_call v_call cdr3_nt cdr3_aa
TRBJ1-5 . . TRBV9 TGTGCCAGCAGCGTAACTACGGCCGAGCATTTT CASSVTTAEHF
TRBJ2-3 . . TRBV28 TGTGCCAGCTGTTCCACAGATACGCAGTATTTT CASCSTDTQYF
TRBJ2-7 . TRBD1 TRBV7-8 TGTGCCAGCAGTATTTACAGGGGACGCGTTGGCGAGCAGTACTTC CASSIYRGRVGEQYF
TRBJ2-5 . . TRBV7-9 TGTGCCAGCAGCTTAGACGGAACCCAGACCCAGTACTTC CASSLDGTQTQYF
TRBJ2-7 . . TRBV7-6 TGTGCCAGCAGCTTAGCGCTTCAATACGAGCAGTACTTC CASSLALQYEQYF
TRBJ2-4 few . TRBV11-2 TGTGCCAGCAGCCAACCGGGGCCAAACATTCAGTACTTC CASSQPGPNIQYF
TRBJ2-5 . . TRBV7-2 TGTGCCAGCAGCTTAATGGGGTTGGGGGAGACCCAGTACTTC CASSLMGLGETQYF
TRBJ1-6 few . TRBV4-3 TGCGCCAGCAGCCCCAAAATCGGGGATTCACCCCTCCACTTT CASSPKIGDSPLHF
TRBJ1-1 . . TRBV18 TGTGCCAGCTCCCCGGAACCCTCGACCTTAAAGGAAGCTTTCTTT CASSPEPSTLKEAFF
TRBJ2-1 . TRBD1 TRBV7-2 TGTGCCAGCAGCTTACAGACAGGGGGCCATGAGCAGTTCTTC CASSLQTGGHEQFF
TRBJ1-6 once . TRBV2 TGTGCCAGCGGGATGGAGGACAGCCGTCCGGTTTCACCCCTCCACTTT CASGMEDSRPVSPLHF